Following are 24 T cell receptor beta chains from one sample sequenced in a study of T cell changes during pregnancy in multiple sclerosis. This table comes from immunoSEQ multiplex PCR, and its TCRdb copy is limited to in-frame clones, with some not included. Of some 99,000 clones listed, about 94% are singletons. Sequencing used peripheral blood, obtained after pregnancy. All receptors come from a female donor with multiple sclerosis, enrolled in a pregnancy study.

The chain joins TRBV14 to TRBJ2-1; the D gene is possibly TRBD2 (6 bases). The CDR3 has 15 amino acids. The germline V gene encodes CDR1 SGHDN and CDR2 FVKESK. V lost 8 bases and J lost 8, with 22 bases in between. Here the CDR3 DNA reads TGTGCCAGCGTCGCGACGGAGGGCCATTGGGATGAGCAGTTCTTC. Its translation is CASVATEGHWDEQFF.

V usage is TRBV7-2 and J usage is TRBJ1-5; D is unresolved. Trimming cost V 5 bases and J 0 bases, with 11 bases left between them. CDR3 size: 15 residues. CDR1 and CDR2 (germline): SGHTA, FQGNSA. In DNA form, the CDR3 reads TGTGCCAGCAGCCTCGGCAGCGCTAGCAATCAGCCCCAGCATTTT. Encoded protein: CASSLGSASNQPQHF.

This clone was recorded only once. The CDR3 nucleotides read TGTGCCAGCAGTAGTACCAGGAATGAGCAGTTCTTC. Its protein product is CASSSTRNEQFF. The rearrangement uses TRBV7-9 and TRBJ2-1; D gene ambiguous. This CDR3 comprises 12 residues. Per germline, CDR1 SEHNR and CDR2 FQNEAQ (reference sequence). The ends were cut back, 6 bases at V and 7 bases at J, with 10 bases in the middle.

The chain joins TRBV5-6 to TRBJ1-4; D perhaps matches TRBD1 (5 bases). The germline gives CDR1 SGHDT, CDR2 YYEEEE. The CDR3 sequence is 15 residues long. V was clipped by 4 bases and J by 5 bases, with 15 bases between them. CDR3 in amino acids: CASSRGPRQNEKLFF. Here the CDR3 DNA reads TGTGCCAGCAGCAGGGGTCCTAGACAAAATGAAAAACTGTTTTTT. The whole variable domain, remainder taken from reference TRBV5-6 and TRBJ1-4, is DAGVTQSPTHLIKTRGQQVTLRCSPKSGHDTVSWYQQALGQGPQFIFQYYEEEERQRGNFPDRFSGHQFPNYSSELNVNALLLGDSALYLCASSRGPRQNEKLFFGSGTQLSVL.

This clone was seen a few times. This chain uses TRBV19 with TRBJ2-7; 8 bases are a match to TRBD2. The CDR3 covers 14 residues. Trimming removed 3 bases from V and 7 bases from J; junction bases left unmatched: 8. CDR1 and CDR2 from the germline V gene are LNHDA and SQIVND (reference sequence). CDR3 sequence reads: CASSIGGTSREQYF. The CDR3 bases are TGTGCCAGTAGTATTGGGGGGACTAGTCGGGAGCAGTACTTC.

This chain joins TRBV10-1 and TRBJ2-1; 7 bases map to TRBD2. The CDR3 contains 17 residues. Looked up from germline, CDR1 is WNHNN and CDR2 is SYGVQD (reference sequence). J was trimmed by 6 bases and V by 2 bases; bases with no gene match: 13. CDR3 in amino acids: CASSEGVAGPPGNEQFF. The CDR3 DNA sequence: TGCGCCAGCAGTGAGGGAGTAGCGGGTCCCCCCGGCAATGAGCAGTTCTTC.

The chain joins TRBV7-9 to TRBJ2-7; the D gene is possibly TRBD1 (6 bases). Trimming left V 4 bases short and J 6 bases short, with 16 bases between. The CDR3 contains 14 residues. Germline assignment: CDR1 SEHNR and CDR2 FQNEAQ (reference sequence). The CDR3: CASSSTGFEFEQYF. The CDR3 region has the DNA TGTGCCAGCAGCTCTACAGGGTTCGAATTCGAGCAGTACTTC. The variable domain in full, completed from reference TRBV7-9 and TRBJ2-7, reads DTGVSQNPRHKITKRGQNVTFRCDPISEHNRLYWYRQTLGQGPEFLTYFQNEAQLEKSRLLSDRFSAERPKGSFSTLEIQRTEQGDSAMYLCASSSTGFEFEQYFGPGTRLTVT.

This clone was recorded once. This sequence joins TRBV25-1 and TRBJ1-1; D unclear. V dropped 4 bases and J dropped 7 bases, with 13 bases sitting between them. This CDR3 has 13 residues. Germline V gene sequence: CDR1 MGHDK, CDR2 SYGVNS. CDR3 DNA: TGTGCCAGCAGTGGAGTCGGGGTAGGTGAAGCTTTCTTT. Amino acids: CASSGVGVGEAFF. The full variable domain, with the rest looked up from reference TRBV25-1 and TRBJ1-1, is EADIYQTPRYLVIGTGKKITLECSQTMGHDKMYWYQQDPGMELHLIHYSYGVNSTEKGDLSSESTVSRIRTEHFPLTLESARPSHTSQYLCASSGVGVGEAFFGQGTRLTVV.

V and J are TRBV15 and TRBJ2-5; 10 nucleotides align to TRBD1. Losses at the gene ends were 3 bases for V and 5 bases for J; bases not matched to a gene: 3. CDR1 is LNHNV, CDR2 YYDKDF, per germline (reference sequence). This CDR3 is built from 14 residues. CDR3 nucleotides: TGTGCCACCAGCAGGGACAGGGGGGGGGAGACCCAGTACTTC. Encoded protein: CATSRDRGGETQYF.

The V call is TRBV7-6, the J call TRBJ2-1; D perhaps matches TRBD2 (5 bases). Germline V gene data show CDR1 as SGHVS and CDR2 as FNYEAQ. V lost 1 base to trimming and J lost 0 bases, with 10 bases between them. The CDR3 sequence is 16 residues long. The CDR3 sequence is CASSLVALSSYNEQFF. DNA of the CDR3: TGTGCCAGCAGCTTAGTAGCGCTAAGCTCCTACAATGAGCAGTTCTTC.

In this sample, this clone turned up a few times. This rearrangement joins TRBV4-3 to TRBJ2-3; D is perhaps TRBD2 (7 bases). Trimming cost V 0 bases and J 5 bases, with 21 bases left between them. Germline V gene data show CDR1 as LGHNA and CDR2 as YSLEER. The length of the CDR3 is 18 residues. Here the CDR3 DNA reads TGCGCCAGCAGCCAAGATGCGGGGGCTCATCTATCGGGAGATACGCAGTATTTT. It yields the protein CASSQDAGAHLSGDTQYF.

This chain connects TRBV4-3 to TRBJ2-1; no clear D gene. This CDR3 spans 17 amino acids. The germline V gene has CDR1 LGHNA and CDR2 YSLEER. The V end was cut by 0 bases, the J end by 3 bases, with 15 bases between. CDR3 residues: CASSQDPIFLGYNEQFF. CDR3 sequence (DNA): TGCGCCAGCAGCCAAGATCCCATCTTCCTAGGCTACAATGAGCAGTTCTTC.

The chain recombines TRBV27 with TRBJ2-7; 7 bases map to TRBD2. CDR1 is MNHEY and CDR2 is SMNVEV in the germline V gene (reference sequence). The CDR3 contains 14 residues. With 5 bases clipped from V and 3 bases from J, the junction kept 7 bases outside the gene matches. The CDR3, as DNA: TGTGCCAGCAGTCGGGACTACCAATTCTACGAGCAGTACTTC. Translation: CASSRDYQFYEQYF.

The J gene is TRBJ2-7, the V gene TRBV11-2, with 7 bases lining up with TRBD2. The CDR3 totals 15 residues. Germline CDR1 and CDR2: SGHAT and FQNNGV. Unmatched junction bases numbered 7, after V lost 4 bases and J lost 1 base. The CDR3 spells CASSSLSGGSYEQYF. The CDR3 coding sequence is TGTGCCAGCAGCTCACTCTCGGGGGGTTCCTACGAGCAGTACTTC.

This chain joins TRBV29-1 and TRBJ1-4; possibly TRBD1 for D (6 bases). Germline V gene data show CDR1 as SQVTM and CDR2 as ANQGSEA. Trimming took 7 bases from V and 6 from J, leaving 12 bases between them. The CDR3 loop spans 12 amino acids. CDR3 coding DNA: TGCAGCGCATGGGGGCAGGATGAAAAACTGTTTTTT. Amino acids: CSAWGQDEKLFF.

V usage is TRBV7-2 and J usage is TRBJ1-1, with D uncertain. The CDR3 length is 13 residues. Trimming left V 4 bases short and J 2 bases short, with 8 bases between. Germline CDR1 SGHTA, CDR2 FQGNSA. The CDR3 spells CASSSGLNTEAFF. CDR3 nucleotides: TGTGCCAGCAGCTCAGGACTTAACACTGAAGCTTTCTTT.

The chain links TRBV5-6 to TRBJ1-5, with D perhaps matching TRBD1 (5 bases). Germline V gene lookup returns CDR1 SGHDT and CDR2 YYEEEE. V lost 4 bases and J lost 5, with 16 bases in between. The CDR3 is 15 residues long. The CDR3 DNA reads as TGTGCCAGCAGCCACCTTGACAGCCTCCATCAGCCCCAGCATTTT. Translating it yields CASSHLDSLHQPQHF.

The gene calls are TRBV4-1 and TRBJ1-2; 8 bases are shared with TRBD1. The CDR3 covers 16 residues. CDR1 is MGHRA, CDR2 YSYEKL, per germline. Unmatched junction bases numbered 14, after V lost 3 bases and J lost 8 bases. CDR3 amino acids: CASSHPKVGRQGGYTF. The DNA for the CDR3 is TGCGCCAGCAGCCACCCAAAAGTGGGGAGACAGGGGGGCTACACCTTC.

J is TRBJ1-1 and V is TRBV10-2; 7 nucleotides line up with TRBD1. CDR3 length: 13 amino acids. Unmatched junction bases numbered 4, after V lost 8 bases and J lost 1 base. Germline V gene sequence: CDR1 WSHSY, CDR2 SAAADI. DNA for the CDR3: TGCGCCAGCCGGGACAGCCAGAACACTGAAGCTTTCTTT. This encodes CASRDSQNTEAFF.

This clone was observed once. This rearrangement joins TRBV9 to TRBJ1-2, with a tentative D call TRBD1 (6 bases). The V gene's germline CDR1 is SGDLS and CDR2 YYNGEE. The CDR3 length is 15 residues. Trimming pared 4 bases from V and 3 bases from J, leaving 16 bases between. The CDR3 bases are TGTGCCAGCAGCCCTGGGACATCAGCCTACTATGGCTACACCTTC. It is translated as CASSPGTSAYYGYTF.

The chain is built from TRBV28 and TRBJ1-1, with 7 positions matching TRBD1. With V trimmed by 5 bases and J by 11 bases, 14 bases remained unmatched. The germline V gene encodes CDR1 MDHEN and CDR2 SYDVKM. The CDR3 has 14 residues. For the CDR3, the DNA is TGTGCCAGCAGTCAGAGACAGGGTCCAAAGGGGGCTTTCTTT. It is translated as CASSQRQGPKGAFF.

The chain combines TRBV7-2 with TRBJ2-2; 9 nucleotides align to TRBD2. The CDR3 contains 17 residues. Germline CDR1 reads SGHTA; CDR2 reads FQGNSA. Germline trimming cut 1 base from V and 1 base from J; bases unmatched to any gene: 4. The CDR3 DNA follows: TGTGCCAGCAGCTTAGACGGGACTAGCCGGAACACCGGGGAGCTGTTTTTT. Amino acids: CASSLDGTSRNTGELFF.

The CDR3 DNA is TGCGCCAGCAGCTTGGGCGATGCGGGGGCGCCAATGAATAACTATGGCTACACCTTC. Residues: CASSLGDAGAPMNNYGYTF. The V and J genes are TRBV5-1 and TRBJ1-2; D is perhaps TRBD1 (6 bases). Germline V gives CDR1 SGHRS, CDR2 YFSETQ. The V end lost 0 bases, the J end lost 1 base, and 22 bases lay between the germline ends. The CDR3 contains 19 residues.

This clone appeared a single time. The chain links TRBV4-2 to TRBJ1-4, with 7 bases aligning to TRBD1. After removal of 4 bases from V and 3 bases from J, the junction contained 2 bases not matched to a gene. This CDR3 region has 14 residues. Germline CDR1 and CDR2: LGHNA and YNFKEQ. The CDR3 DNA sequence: TGTGCCAGCAGCCTCGACAGGGCTAATGAAAAACTGTTTTTT. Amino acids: CASSLDRANEKLFF.